The text below deals with one T cell receptor beta chain. Its antigen is still unknown. V shed 4 bases and J 3 bases; nucleotides not matched to a gene: 8. Germline V gene lookup returns CDR1 KGHSH and CDR2 LQKENI. The CDR3 is 16 amino acids. This specimen comes from a study of cytomegalovirus exposure and HLA in healthy donors. Background on the study: Of the donors genotyped, 398 in all, 65% to 90% fell in the Caucasian-associated ancestry cluster. Regarding the study as a whole: Rarity characterized most TCR sequences, yet some public TCRs appeared in many donors. The authors enumerated 150 to 200 TCR beta chains as linked to cytomegalovirus.

PCR used 60 Vbeta primers and 13 Jbeta primers. Repertoires were generated with immunoSEQ multiplex PCR, while TCRdb's copy carries only in-frame clones and drops some. The sample totals 150,000 to 200,000 clones. The chain joins TRBV18 to TRBJ1-1, with TRBD1 matching over 10 bases. The source is a woman aged 18-29 years in good health and CMV-seropositive. Sequenced: PBMCs. CDR3 DNA sequence: TGTGCCAGCTCACGTTCCCAGGACAGGGGGGACACTGAAGCTTTCTTT. Amino acid sequence: CASSRSQDRGDTEAFF.